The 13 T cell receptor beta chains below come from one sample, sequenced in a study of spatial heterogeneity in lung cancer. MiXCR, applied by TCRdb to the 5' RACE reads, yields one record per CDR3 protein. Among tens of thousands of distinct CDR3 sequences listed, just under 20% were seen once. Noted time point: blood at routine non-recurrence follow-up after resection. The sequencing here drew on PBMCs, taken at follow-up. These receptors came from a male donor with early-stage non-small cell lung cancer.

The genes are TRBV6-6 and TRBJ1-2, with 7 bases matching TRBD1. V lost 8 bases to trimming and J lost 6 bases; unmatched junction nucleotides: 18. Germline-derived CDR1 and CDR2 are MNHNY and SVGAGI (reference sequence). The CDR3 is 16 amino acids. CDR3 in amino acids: CASQTGTHHAIDGYTF. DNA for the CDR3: TGTGCCAGCCAGACAGGGACACACCATGCCATCGATGGCTACACCTTC.

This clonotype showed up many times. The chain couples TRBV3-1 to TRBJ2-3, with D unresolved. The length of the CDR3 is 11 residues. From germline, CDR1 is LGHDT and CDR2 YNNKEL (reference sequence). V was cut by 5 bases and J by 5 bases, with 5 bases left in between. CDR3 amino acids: CASSTVDTQYF. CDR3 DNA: TGTGCCAGCAGCACAGTAGATACGCAGTATTTT.

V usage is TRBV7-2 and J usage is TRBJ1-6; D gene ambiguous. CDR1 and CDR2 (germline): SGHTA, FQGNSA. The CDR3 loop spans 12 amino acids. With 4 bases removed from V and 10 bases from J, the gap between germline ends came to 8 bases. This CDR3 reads CASSSPGSPLHF. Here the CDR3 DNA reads TGTGCCAGCAGCTCTCCCGGGTCACCCCTCCACTTT.

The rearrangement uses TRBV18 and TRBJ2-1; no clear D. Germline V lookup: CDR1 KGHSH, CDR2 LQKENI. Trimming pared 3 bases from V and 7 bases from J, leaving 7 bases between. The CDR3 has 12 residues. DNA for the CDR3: TGTGCCAGCTCACCGCAAAGGAATGAGCAGTTCTTC. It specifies CASSPQRNEQFF.

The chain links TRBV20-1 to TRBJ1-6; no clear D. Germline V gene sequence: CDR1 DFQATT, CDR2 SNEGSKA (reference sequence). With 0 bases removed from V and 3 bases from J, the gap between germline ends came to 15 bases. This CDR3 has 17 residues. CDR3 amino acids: CSARDGLREVYNSPLHF. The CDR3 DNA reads TGCAGTGCTAGAGATGGTTTAAGGGAAGTCTATAATTCACCCCTCCACTTT.

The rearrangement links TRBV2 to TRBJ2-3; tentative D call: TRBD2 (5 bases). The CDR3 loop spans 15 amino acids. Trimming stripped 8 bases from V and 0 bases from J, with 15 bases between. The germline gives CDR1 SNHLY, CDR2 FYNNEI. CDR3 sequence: CASSPSGVSTDTQYF. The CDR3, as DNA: TGTGCCAGCTCTCCTTCCGGGGTTAGCACAGATACGCAGTATTTT.

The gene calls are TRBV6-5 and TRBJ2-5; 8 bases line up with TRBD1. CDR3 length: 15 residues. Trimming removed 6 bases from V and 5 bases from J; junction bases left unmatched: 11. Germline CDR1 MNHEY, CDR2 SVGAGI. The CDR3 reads CASSQGQGNVETQYF. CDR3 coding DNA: TGTGCCAGCAGCCAAGGACAGGGTAATGTTGAGACCCAGTACTTC.

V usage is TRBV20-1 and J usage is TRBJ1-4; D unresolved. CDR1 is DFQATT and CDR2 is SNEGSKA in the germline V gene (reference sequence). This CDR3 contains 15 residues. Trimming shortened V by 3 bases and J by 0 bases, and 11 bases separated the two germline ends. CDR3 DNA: TGCAGTGCTAGTTCAAGGACCTCAACTAATGAAAAACTGTTTTTT. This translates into CSASSRTSTNEKLFF.

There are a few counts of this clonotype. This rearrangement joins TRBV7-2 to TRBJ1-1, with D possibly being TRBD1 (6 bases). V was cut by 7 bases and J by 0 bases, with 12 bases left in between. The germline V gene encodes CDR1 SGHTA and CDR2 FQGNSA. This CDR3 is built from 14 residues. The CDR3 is CASTDSRMNTEAFF. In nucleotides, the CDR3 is TGTGCCAGCACGGACAGCCGTATGAACACTGAAGCTTTCTTT.

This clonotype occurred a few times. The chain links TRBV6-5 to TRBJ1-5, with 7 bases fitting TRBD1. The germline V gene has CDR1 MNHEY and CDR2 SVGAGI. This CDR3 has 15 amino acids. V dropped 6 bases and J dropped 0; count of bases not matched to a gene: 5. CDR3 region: CASSSGTASNQPQHF. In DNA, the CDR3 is TGTGCCAGCAGCTCCGGGACAGCTAGCAATCAGCCCCAGCATTTT.

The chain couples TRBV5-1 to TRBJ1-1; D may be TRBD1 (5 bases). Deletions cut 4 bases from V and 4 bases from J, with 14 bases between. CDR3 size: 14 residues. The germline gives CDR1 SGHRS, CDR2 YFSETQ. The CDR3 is CASSPISGGTEAFF. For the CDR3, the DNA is TGCGCCAGCAGCCCAATCTCCGGGGGCACTGAAGCTTTCTTT.

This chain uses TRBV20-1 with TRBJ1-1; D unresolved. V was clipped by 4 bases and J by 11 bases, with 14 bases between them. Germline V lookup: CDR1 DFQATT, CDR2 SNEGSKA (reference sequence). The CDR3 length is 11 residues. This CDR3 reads CSAKISFEAFF. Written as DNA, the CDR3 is TGCAGTGCTAAGATCTCCTTTGAGGCTTTCTTT.

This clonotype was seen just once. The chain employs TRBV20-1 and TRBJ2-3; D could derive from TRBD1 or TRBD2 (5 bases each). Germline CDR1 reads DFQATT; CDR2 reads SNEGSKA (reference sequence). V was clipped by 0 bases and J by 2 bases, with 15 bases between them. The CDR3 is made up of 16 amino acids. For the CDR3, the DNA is TGCAGTGCTAGAGATATAGGGACCCCTATCACAGATACGCAGTATTTT. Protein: CSARDIGTPITDTQYF.